This is a list of T cell receptor beta chains from one sample in a study of human T cells and chemical hapten exposure. TCRdb analysed the RACE reads with MiXCR anew, one entry per CDR3 protein. The sample lists 85,000 to 120,000 distinct CDR3 sequences, less than 15% occurring once. Specimen: whole blood, collected in connection with sensitization to the hapten diphenylcyclopropenone (DPC). These receptors all stem from a woman in her forties or fifties with alopecia areata. Some clones in this sample may be carry-over from other donors' samples. CDR3s include the opening cysteine and the closing phenylalanine or tryptophan. D genes are given only for firm matches. Where a row states a size, it is once, few, many or the class of an expanded clone; other rows omit it.

TRBV29-1	few	-	TRBJ2-7	CSARRGSGYEQYF	TGCAGCGCCCGCCGTGGGTCGGGCTACGAGCAGTACTTC
TRBV24-1	-	-	TRBJ2-3	CATRASSTDTQYF	TGTGCCACCAGGGCTTCTAGCACAGATACGCAGTATTTT
TRBV5-1	-	-	TRBJ1-1	CASSWGPTDRNTEAFF	TGCGCCAGCAGCTGGGGACCGACAGATAGGAACACTGAAGCTTTCTTT
TRBV7-9	few	-	TRBJ2-2	CAITAAGHTGELFF	TGTGCCATCACTGCCGCGGGGCACACCGGGGAGCTGTTTTTT
TRBV7-9	-	-	TRBJ1-1	CASSPTAGWNTEAFF	TGTGCCAGCAGCCCCACGGCAGGATGGAACACTGAAGCTTTCTTT
TRBV28	many	-	TRBJ1-1	CASSSAAGPNTEAFF	TGTGCCAGCAGTTCTGCGGCAGGACCTAACACTGAAGCTTTCTTT
TRBV2	-	-	TRBJ2-2	CASSRDAGELFF	TGTGCCAGCTCTCGGGACGCCGGGGAGCTGTTTTTT
TRBV6-1	few	-	TRBJ1-1	CASRDPSNTEAFF	TGTGCCAGCAGGGACCCCTCAAACACTGAAGCTTTCTTT
TRBV7-8	-	-	TRBJ2-7	CASSLGPGYEQYF	TGTGCCAGCAGCTTAGGGCCGGGCTACGAGCAGTACTTC
TRBV2	many	-	TRBJ1-6	CASTLLGPISGSSPLHF	TGTGCCAGCACCCTTCTGGGACCGATCTCCGGGAGTTCACCCCTCCACTTT
TRBV28	once	-	TRBJ1-1	CASSLLGVWGKVNTEAFF	TGTGCCAGCAGTTTACTGGGTGTTTGGGGGAAGGTGAACACTGAAGCTTTCTTT
TRBV12-3/TRBV12-4	many	-	TRBJ2-7	CASSAAYEQYF	TGTGCCAGCAGTGCCGCCTACGAGCAGTACTTC
TRBV18	-	-	TRBJ1-5	CASSRQGGANQPQHF	TGTGCCAGCTCACGGCAAGGGGGGGCAAACCAGCCCCAGCATTTT
TRBV2	-	-	TRBJ2-1	CASSEGGYEQFF	TGTGCCAGCAGTGAAGGCGGCTATGAGCAGTTCTTC
TRBV3-1	few	-	TRBJ1-6	CASSQDGEAPLHF	TGTGCCAGCAGCCAAGATGGGGAGGCACCCCTCCACTTT
TRBV6-5	few	-	TRBJ2-2	CASNGNTGELFF	TGTGCCAGCAATGGGAACACCGGGGAGCTGTTTTTT
TRBV5-4	many	TRBD2	TRBJ2-2	CASSAGGLAGSSGELFF	TGTGCCAGCAGCGCCGGAGGACTAGCGGGGAGTTCCGGGGAGCTGTTTTTT
TRBV5-1	many	-	TRBJ1-1	CASTQITGTSTEAFF	TGCGCCAGCACCCAAATCACAGGTACGAGCACTGAAGCTTTCTTT
TRBV6-6	-	TRBD1	TRBJ2-3	CASSYSGQGFSTDTQYF	TGTGCCAGCAGTTACTCCGGACAGGGGTTTAGCACAGATACGCAGTATTTT
TRBV6-1	few	-	TRBJ1-2	CASITRTAAYGYTF	TGTGCCAGCATCACACGGACCGCCGCGTATGGCTACACCTTC
TRBV6-5	few	TRBD1	TRBJ1-1	CASSYTWDSLNTEAFF	TGTGCCAGCAGTTACACCTGGGACAGTCTAAACACTGAAGCTTTCTTT
TRBV5-1	-	TRBD1	TRBJ2-6	CASSLGGTGGSGTNVLTF	TGCGCCAGCAGCCTAGGCGGGACAGGGGGCTCTGGGACCAACGTCCTGACTTTC
TRBV12-3/TRBV12-4	-	-	TRBJ2-5	CASSWTVETQYF	TGTGCCAGCAGTTGGACAGTGGAGACCCAGTACTTC
TRBV7-8	-	-	TRBJ1-4	CASSRSNEKLFF	TGTGCCAGCAGCCGCTCTAATGAAAAACTGTTTTTT
TRBV7-2	few	-	TRBJ2-1	CASSAPMDAFLDEQFF	TGTGCCAGCAGCGCCCCCATGGATGCCTTTTTGGATGAGCAGTTCTTC
TRBV9	few	TRBD2	TRBJ2-1	CASSVGLAGVNEQFF	TGTGCCAGCAGCGTGGGACTAGCGGGAGTCAATGAGCAGTTCTTC
TRBV29-1	medium-sized	-	TRBJ2-2	CSVAGQAGAGELFF	TGCAGCGTTGCAGGGCAGGCCGGCGCCGGGGAGCTGTTTTTT
TRBV6-6	-	TRBD1	TRBJ2-7	CASSYRRDSYEQYF	TGTGCCAGCAGTTACCGCCGGGACAGTTACGAGCAGTACTTC
TRBV12-3/TRBV12-4	-	TRBD1	TRBJ2-5	CASNRGSETQYF	TGTGCCAGCAACAGGGGATCAGAGACCCAGTACTTC
TRBV14	few	-	TRBJ2-1	CASSQDSIRENNEQFF	TGTGCCAGCAGCCAAGATAGCATTCGGGAAAACAATGAGCAGTTCTTC
TRBV4-3	-	-	TRBJ2-6	CASSQDREGANVLTF	TGCGCCAGCAGCCAAGATCGAGAAGGGGCCAACGTCCTGACTTTC
TRBV10-2	many	-	TRBJ2-1	CASSGLQGFPLPQDEQFF	TGCGCCAGCAGTGGGCTGCAGGGATTTCCACTGCCCCAGGATGAGCAGTTCTTC
TRBV7-9	-	-	TRBJ1-2	CASSFDGPWSGYTF	TGTGCCAGCAGCTTTGACGGACCGTGGTCGGGCTACACCTTC
TRBV5-1	few	-	TRBJ2-3	CASSTISTDTQYF	TGCGCCAGCAGCACCATTAGCACAGATACGCAGTATTTT
TRBV11-2	-	-	TRBJ1-2	CASSLGQGEEGYTF	TGTGCCAGCAGCCTTGGTCAGGGAGAGGAGGGCTACACCTTC
TRBV18	many	-	TRBJ2-5	CASSPPAEAETQYF	TGTGCCAGCTCACCGCCGGCTGAAGCGGAGACCCAGTACTTC
TRBV28	-	-	TRBJ2-6	CASSSLQGAGANVLTF	TGTGCCAGCAGTTCACTCCAGGGAGCTGGGGCCAACGTCCTGACTTTC
TRBV28	-	-	TRBJ2-7	CASSWDGFPYEQYF	TGTGCCAGCAGCTGGGACGGATTTCCCTACGAGCAGTACTTC
TRBV4-2	-	-	TRBJ2-2	CASSQRQGPNTGELFF	TGTGCCAGCAGCCAACGTCAGGGCCCGAACACCGGGGAGCTGTTTTTT
TRBV11-2	-	-	TRBJ1-4	CASSPVARRSNEKLFF	TGTGCCAGCAGCCCAGTCGCGAGGAGGAGTAATGAAAAACTGTTTTTT
TRBV7-2	many	-	TRBJ1-2	CASSLAQTGVGGYTF	TGTGCCAGCAGCTTAGCCCAGACAGGAGTAGGCGGCTACACCTTC
TRBV5-5	-	TRBD1	TRBJ2-7	CASSSVGQGPHSSYEQYF	TGTGCCAGCAGCTCGGTGGGACAGGGTCCACACAGCTCCTACGAGCAGTACTTC
TRBV20-1	few	-	TRBJ1-4	CSARETSGSNEKLFF	TGCAGTGCTAGAGAGACGTCAGGATCTAATGAAAAACTGTTTTTT
TRBV18	-	-	TRBJ1-2	CVSSPPDKAGYGYTF	TGTGTCAGCTCCCCCCCGGATAAGGCTGGGTATGGCTACACCTTC
TRBV3-1	few	TRBD2	TRBJ2-5	CASRRLAGSEETQYF	TGTGCCAGCAGACGACTAGCGGGGTCCGAAGAGACCCAGTACTTC
TRBV10-3	-	-	TRBJ2-1	CAISERENEQFF	TGTGCCATCAGTGAGAGGGAGAATGAGCAGTTCTTC
TRBV7-2	-	-	TRBJ2-3	CASSLNGGLTDTQYF	TGTGCCAGCAGCTTAAACGGGGGTCTCACAGATACGCAGTATTTT
TRBV7-2	many	TRBD2	TRBJ2-1	CASSLVSSGKTEQFF	TGTGCCAGCAGCTTAGTGAGTAGCGGGAAGACTGAGCAGTTCTTC
TRBV12-3/TRBV12-4	many	-	TRBJ1-5	CASSLGTRGEYNQPQHF	TGTGCCAGCAGTTTAGGAACTAGGGGGGAATACAATCAGCCCCAGCATTTT
TRBV2	-	-	TRBJ2-3	CASSEAPGAFPTDTQYF	TGTGCCAGCAGTGAAGCGCCTGGGGCCTTCCCCACAGATACGCAGTATTTT
TRBV24-1	-	TRBD2	TRBJ2-1	CATSGKAGVAEGYYNEQFF	TGTGCCACCAGTGGGAAAGCGGGGGTCGCCGAAGGTTACTACAATGAGCAGTTCTTC
TRBV20-1	many	-	TRBJ1-2	CSARIPRRNYGYTF	TGCAGTGCTAGGATCCCCCGCAGGAACTATGGCTACACCTTC
TRBV6-2/TRBV6-3	-	-	TRBJ2-3	CASTAVGVNTDTQYF	TGTGCCAGCACGGCAGTAGGGGTAAACACAGATACGCAGTATTTT
TRBV6-5	-	-	TRBJ2-1	CASSYSGLLGDEQFF	TGTGCCAGCAGTTACTCAGGTCTTTTAGGCGATGAGCAGTTCTTC
TRBV13	many	-	TRBJ2-7	CASSPGVRKEQYF	TGTGCCAGCAGCCCGGGGGTCCGAAAGGAGCAGTACTTC
TRBV11-2	few	-	TRBJ2-7	CASSALLGEQYF	TGTGCCAGCAGCGCCCTCTTAGGCGAGCAGTACTTC
TRBV7-9	many	-	TRBJ1-3	CASSLGGNTIYF	TGTGCCAGCTCCCTGGGAGGAAACACCATATATTTT
TRBV6-1	-	-	TRBJ2-7	CASSGLGKRLSYEQYF	TGTGCCAGCAGCGGACTTGGGAAGCGATTGTCCTACGAGCAGTACTTC
TRBV5-4	few	TRBD1	TRBJ2-7	CASSSLGTAYYEQYF	TGTGCCAGCAGCTCTCTCGGGACAGCATACTACGAGCAGTACTTC
TRBV14	many	-	TRBJ2-2	CASSQGRYTGELFF	TGTGCCAGCAGCCAAGGGCGATACACCGGGGAGCTGTTTTTT